Below, 8 T cell receptor beta chains from the same sample are listed, as sequenced in a study of blood T cell repertoires in COVID-19. Profiled with immunoSEQ multiplex PCR; TCRdb holds only in-frame clones, not every one. Of about 200,000 clones listed, around 84% are singletons. Sequencing used peripheral blood. Receptors were obtained from a man aged 80 or over with acute or convalescent COVID-19.

The V and J genes are TRBV27 and TRBJ2-1, with 10 bases identical to TRBD2. Trimming took 2 bases from V and 5 from J; bases not matched to a gene: 3. This CDR3 comprises 15 residues. CDR1 and CDR2 from the germline V gene are MNHEY and SMNVEV (reference sequence). The CDR3 coding sequence is TGTGCCAGCAGTTTAATGGGACTAGCGAACAATGAGCAGTTCTTC. Translation: CASSLMGLANNEQFF.

This chain links TRBV29-1 with TRBJ2-3; D not certain. The V end was cut by 3 bases, the J end by 1 base, with 11 bases between. CDR1 SQVTM and CDR2 ANQGSEA come from the germline V gene. The CDR3 extends over 14 amino acids. The CDR3 region is CSVDSSLGTDTQYF. The CDR3 nucleotides read TGCAGCGTTGACTCCTCCCTTGGCACAGATACGCAGTATTTT.

The rearrangement links TRBV7-3 to TRBJ2-7; TRBD2 aligns across 7 bases. The CDR3 covers 15 residues. V lost 2 bases and J lost 2; bases outside the gene matches: 6. Looked up from germline, CDR1 is SGHTA and CDR2 is FQGTGA. The CDR3 bases are TGTGCCAGCAGCTTATCACGGGAGGCAGCCTACGAGCAGTACTTC. This gives the protein CASSLSREAAYEQYF.

V usage is TRBV5-8 and J usage is TRBJ1-5; TRBD1 matches 7 bases. The CDR3 has 15 amino acids. V shed 1 base, J shed 6 bases, and the junction held 7 bases outside the gene matches. Germline CDR1 reads SGHTS; CDR2 reads YDEGEE. The CDR3 spells CASSLRRQGGQPQHF. CDR3 coding DNA: TGTGCCAGCAGCTTGCGGCGACAGGGCGGTCAGCCCCAGCATTTT.

The chain has TRBV10-2 and TRBJ2-7; 9 nucleotides align to TRBD2. J was trimmed by 2 bases and V by 6 bases; bases with no gene match: 8. The CDR3 spans 15 residues. From germline, CDR1 is WSHSY and CDR2 SAAADI. CDR3 in amino acids: CASSATSGIAYEQYF. The CDR3 nucleotides read TGCGCCAGCAGCGCGACTAGCGGAATAGCCTACGAGCAGTACTTC.

This rearrangement joins TRBV6-2 or TRBV6-3 to TRBJ2-7; no definite D call. CDR3 length equals 13 residues. The germline V and J ends were trimmed by 5 bases and 4 bases, with 12 bases remaining between them. CDR1 and CDR2 from the germline V gene are MNHEY and SVGEGT. The DNA of the CDR3 is TGTGCCAGCAGTCTGCGGTCGGGTTACGAGCAGTACGTC. Translated: CASSLRSGYEQYV.

The J gene is TRBJ2-3, the V gene TRBV7-9, with TRBD1 identical over 7 bases. The germline V gene has CDR1 SEHNR and CDR2 FQNEAQ (reference sequence). V dropped 7 bases and J dropped 5; count of bases not matched to a gene: 3. This CDR3 spans 12 amino acids. The CDR3: CASTTGRDTQYF. The CDR3 bases are TGTGCCAGCACGACAGGGAGAGATACGCAGTATTTT.

The chain combines TRBV5-1 with TRBJ1-1, with unresolved D. CDR1 and CDR2 (germline): SGHRS, YFSETQ. Trimming shortened V by 0 bases and J by 5 bases, and 11 bases separated the two germline ends. The CDR3 consists of 14 residues. CDR3 sequence (DNA): TGCGCCAGCAGCTTGGGACAACTTGGGACTGAAGCTTTCTTT. Its translation is CASSLGQLGTEAFF.